Many counts were recorded for the clone carrying this TCR beta chain. This record belongs to a study of T cells in Graves' hyperthyroidism and ophthalmopathy. Study background: Once the initial diagnosis was made, peripheral blood was obtained before any treatment.

RNA transcripts provided the source from which TCR beta CDR3 regions were amplified. The TCR CDR3 was amplified in a first-round RT-PCR using the HTBI primer set. TCRdb fed the multiplex PCR reads into MiXCR, producing one record per CDR3 protein. The sample shows some 300,000 distinct CDR3 sequences, roughly an eighth of them seen only once. The V segment lost 4 bases and the J segment 6 bases; nucleotides outside the gene matches: 5. Per germline, CDR1 SGHRS and CDR2 YFSETQ. This CDR3 region has 14 residues. This chain links TRBV5-1 with TRBJ2-3, with 10 nucleotides matching TRBD2. The TCR sequence derives from a woman between 40 and 55 years old with Graves' hyperthyroidism. Source material: blood. CDR3 protein: CASSLAGVSDTQYF. CDR3 DNA: TGCGCCAGCAGCCTAGCGGGAGTATCGGATACGCAGTATTTT.